The 7 T cell receptor beta chains reported below all come from one sample, sequenced in a study of control samples from healthy donors and cancer patients. Libraries were prepared by immunoSEQ multiplex PCR; TCRdb keeps only in-frame clonotypes and omits some of them. The sample lists around 130,000 clones, about 88% occurring once. The sequencing sample was made of blood. These receptors all stem from a man in his forties or fifties in good health.

V and J are TRBV11-2 and TRBJ1-2; D not certain. V lost 1 base and J lost 4, with 13 bases in between. Germline V gives CDR1 SGHAT, CDR2 FQNNGV. The CDR3 spans 15 residues. The CDR3 nucleotides read TGTGCCAGCAGCTTAGCCGCCCGTACATCCTATGGCTACACCTTC. Protein sequence: CASSLAARTSYGYTF.

This chain joins TRBV9 and TRBJ1-6, with TRBD1 as a possible D gene (5 bases). Germline lookup yields CDR1 SGDLS and CDR2 YYNGEE. The CDR3 loop spans 14 amino acids. Trimming removed 3 bases at V and 5 bases at J, with 9 bases between. Here the CDR3 reads CASSGQGDNSPLHF. The CDR3 region has the DNA TGTGCCAGCAGCGGTCAAGGGGATAATTCACCCCTCCACTTT.

The chain carries TRBV5-4 and TRBJ1-3; no firm D call. CDR3 length equals 12 residues. V lost 7 bases and J 1 base, leaving 6 bases between the germline ends. Germline V gives CDR1 SGHNT, CDR2 YYREEE (reference sequence). The DNA for the CDR3 is TGTGCCAGCGGTACTTCTGGAAACACCATATATTTT. Translation: CASGTSGNTIYF.

This clone was observed a single time. The V call is TRBV30, the J call TRBJ1-2; perhaps TRBD1 as D (6 bases). Per the germline V gene, CDR1 is GTSNPN and CDR2 is SVGIG (reference sequence). The V end lost 2 bases, the J end lost 3 bases, and 13 bases lay between the germline ends. The length of the CDR3 is 14 residues. This CDR3 reads CAWSLTGIDYGYTF. The DNA for the CDR3 is TGTGCCTGGAGTTTAACAGGGATCGACTATGGCTACACCTTC.

This clone has only a few counts. This sequence joins TRBV19 and TRBJ1-5, with D possibly matching TRBD1 (5 bases). V dropped 6 bases and J dropped 3 bases, with 12 bases sitting between them. Per the germline V gene, CDR1 is LNHDA and CDR2 is SQIVND (reference sequence). This CDR3 is built from 14 residues. The CDR3 nucleotides read TGTGCCAGTAGGACCCCGACAGACAATCAGCCCCAGCATTTT. Protein sequence: CASRTPTDNQPQHF.

The chain carries TRBV6-2 or TRBV6-3 and TRBJ2-1; unclear D gene. V was clipped by 4 bases and J by 9 bases, with 10 bases between them. The germline V gene has CDR1 MNHEY and CDR2 SVGEGT. The CDR3 extends over 12 amino acids. DNA for the CDR3: TGTGCCAGCAGTTCCTCATTTGGTGAGCAGTTCTTC. It encodes CASSSSFGEQFF.

This clone showed up just once. CDR3 residues: CASSLTFGRNSPLHF. In nucleotides, the CDR3 is TGTGCCAGCAGCTTAACATTTGGGCGAAATTCACCCCTCCACTTT. This chain joins TRBV11-3 and TRBJ1-6, with no clear D. This CDR3 has 15 residues. The V gene's germline CDR1 is SGHNT and CDR2 YENEEA. V lost 2 bases and J lost 7, with 12 bases in between.